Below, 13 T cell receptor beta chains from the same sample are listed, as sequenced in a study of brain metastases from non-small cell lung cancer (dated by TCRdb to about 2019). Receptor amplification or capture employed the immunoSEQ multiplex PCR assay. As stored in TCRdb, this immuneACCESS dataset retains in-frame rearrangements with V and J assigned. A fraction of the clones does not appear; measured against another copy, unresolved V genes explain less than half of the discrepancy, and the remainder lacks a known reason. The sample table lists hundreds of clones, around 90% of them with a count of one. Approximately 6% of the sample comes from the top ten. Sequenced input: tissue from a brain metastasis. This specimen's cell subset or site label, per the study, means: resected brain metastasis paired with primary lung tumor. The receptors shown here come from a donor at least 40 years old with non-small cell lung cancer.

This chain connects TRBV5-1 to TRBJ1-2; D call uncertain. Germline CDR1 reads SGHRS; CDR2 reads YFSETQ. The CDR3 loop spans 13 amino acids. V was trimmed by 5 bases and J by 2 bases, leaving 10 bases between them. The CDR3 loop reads CASSDGVNYGYTF. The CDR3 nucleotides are TGCGCCAGCAGTGATGGGGTAAACTATGGCTACACCTTC.

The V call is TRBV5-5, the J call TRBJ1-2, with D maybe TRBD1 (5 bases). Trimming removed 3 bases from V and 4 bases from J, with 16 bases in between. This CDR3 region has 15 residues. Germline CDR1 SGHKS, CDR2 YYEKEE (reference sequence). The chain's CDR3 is CASSSGFSFGYGYTF. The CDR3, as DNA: TGTGCCAGCAGCTCAGGGTTCAGTTTCGGCTATGGCTACACCTTC.

DNA for the CDR3: TGTGCCAGCAGCTGGACAGGGAGAGACTATGGCTACACCTTC. This gives the protein CASSWTGRDYGYTF. This sequence joins TRBV6-5 and TRBJ1-2; 8 bases align to TRBD1. Germline CDR1 reads MNHEY; CDR2 reads SVGAGI. Losses at the gene ends were 6 bases for V and 3 bases for J; bases not matched to a gene: 6. This CDR3 is 14 amino acids long.

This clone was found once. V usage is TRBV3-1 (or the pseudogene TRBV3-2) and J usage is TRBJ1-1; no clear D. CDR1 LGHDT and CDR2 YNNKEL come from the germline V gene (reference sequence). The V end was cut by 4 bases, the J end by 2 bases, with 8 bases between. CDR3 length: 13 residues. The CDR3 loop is CASSRYLNTEAFF. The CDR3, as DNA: TGTGCCAGCAGCCGATACTTAAACACTGAAGCTTTCTTT.

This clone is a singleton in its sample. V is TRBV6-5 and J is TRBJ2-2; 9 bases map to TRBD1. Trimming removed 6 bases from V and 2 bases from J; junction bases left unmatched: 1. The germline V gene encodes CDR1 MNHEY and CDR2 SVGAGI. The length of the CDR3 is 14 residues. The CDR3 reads CASRGQGNTGELFF. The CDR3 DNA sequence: TGTGCCAGCAGGGGACAGGGCAACACCGGGGAGCTGTTTTTT.

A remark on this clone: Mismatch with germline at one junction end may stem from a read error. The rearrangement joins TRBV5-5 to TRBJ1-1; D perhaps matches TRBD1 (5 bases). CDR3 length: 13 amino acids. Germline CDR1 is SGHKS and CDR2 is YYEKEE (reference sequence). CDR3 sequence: CAGSLGVSQLSFF. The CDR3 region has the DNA TGTGCCGGCAGCTTAGGGGTGTCCCAACTTTCCTTCTTT.

CDR3 region: CSASNFAWDTPNYGYTF. DNA for the CDR3: TGCAGTGCTAGTAACTTCGCCTGGGACACACCTAACTATGGCTACACCTTC. V and J are TRBV20-1 and TRBJ1-2; the D gene is possibly TRBD1 (6 bases). V was clipped by 3 bases and J by 0 bases, with 20 bases between them. Germline CDR1 DFQATT, CDR2 SNEGSKA (reference sequence). The CDR3 covers 17 residues.

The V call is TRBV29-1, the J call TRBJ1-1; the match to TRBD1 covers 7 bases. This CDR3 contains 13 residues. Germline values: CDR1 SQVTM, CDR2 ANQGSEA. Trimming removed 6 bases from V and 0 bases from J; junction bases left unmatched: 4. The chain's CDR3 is CSVRTGMNTEAFF. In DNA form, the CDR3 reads TGCAGCGTACGGACAGGAATGAACACTGAAGCTTTCTTT.

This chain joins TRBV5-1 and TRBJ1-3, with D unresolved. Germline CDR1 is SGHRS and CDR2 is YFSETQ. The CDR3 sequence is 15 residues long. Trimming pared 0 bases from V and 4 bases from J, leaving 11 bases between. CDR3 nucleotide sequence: TGCGCCAGCAGCTTGGCGGGAGGGTCCGGAAACACCATATATTTT. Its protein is CASSLAGGSGNTIYF. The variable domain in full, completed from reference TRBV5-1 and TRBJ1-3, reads KAGVTQTPRYLIKTRGQQVTLSCSPISGHRSVSWYQQTPGQGLQFLFEYFSETQRNKGNFPGRFSGRQFSNSRSEMNVSTLELGDSALYLCASSLAGGSGNTIYFGEGSWLTVV.

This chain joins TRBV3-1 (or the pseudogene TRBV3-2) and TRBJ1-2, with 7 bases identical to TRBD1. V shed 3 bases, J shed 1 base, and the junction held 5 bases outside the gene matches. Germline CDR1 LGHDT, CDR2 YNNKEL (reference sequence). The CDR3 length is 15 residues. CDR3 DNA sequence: TGTGCCAGCAGCCATGTCCGGGACAGTAACTATGGCTACACCTTC. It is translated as CASSHVRDSNYGYTF.

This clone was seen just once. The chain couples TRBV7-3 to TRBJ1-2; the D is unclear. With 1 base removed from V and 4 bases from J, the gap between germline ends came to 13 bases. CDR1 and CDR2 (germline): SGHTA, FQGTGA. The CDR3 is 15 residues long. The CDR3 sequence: CASSLRGSDPYGYTF. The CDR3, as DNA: TGTGCCAGCAGCTTAAGAGGGAGTGACCCCTATGGCTACACCTTC.

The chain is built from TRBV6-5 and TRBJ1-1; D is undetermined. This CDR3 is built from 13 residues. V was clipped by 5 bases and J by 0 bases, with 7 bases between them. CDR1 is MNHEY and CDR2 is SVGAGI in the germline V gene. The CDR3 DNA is TGTGCCAGCAGTCGAGTTTTGAACACTGAAGCTTTCTTT. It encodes CASSRVLNTEAFF.

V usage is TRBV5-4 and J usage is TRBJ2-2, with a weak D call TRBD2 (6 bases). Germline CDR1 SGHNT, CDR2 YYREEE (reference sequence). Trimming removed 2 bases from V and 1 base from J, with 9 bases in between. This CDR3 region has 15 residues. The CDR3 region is CASSLRGLNTGELFF. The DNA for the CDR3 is TGTGCCAGCAGCTTACGGGGACTGAACACCGGGGAGCTGTTTTTT.